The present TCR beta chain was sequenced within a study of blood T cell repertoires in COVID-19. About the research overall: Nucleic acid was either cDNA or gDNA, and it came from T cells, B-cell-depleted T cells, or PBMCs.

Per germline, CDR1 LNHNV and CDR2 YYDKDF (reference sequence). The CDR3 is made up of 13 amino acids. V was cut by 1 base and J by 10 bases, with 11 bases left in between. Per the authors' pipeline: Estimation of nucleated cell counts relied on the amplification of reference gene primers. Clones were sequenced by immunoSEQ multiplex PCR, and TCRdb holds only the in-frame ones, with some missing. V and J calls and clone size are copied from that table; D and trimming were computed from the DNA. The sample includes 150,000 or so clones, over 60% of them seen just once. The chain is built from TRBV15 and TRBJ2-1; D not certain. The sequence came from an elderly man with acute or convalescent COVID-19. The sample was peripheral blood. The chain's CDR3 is CATSRATHGEQFF. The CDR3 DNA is TGTGCCACCAGCAGAGCTACCCACGGGGAGCAGTTCTTC.